Presented here are 32 T cell receptor beta chains from one specimen sequenced in a study of CD8+ T cells in alopecia areata. Extraction of RNA preceded its reverse transcription into cDNA, which served as the sequencing template. Assay: immunoSEQ multiplex PCR; the TCRdb copy retains only in-frame clones and omits some. The sample lists 89,000 or so clones; 45% to 60% were seen once. The specimen was NKG2D-high CD8+ T cells sorted from blood. These receptors were taken from a human donor with alopecia areata.

This clone has a handful of counts. The rearrangement links TRBV14 to TRBJ2-1; D gene uncertain. The germline CDR1 and CDR2 sequences are SGHDN and FVKESK. The length of the CDR3 is 12 residues. V shed 3 bases and J shed 3 bases, with 3 bases lying between them. This CDR3 reads CASSQHYNEQFF. The CDR3, as DNA: TGTGCCAGCAGCCAGCACTACAATGAGCAGTTCTTC.

Remarks on this clone: Other DNA sequences from this sample encode an identical CDR3 as well. The rearrangement uses TRBV27 and TRBJ2-1, with D perhaps being TRBD1 or TRBD2 (5 bases each). Germline CDR1 is MNHEY and CDR2 is SMNVEV (reference sequence). The CDR3 is 13 residues long. Trimming took off 2 bases at V and 6 bases at J, with 8 bases between the two ends. CDR3 residues: CASSLRGGNEQFF. CDR3 coding DNA: TGTGCCAGCAGTTTACGTGGGGGCAATGAGCAGTTCTTC.

The chain is built from TRBV9 and TRBJ1-5; 9 bases are a match to TRBD1. Per germline, CDR1 SGDLS and CDR2 YYNGEE. Germline trimming cut 2 bases from V and 2 bases from J; bases unmatched to any gene: 2. CDR3 length: 15 residues. This chain's CDR3 is CASSVTGGGNQPQHF. The CDR3 DNA reads TGTGCCAGCAGCGTGACAGGGGGTGGCAATCAGCCCCAGCATTTT.

This sequence joins TRBV9 and TRBJ2-7, with D possibly TRBD2 on 5 matching bases. The length of the CDR3 is 14 residues. Trimming shortened V by 3 bases and J by 0 bases, and 10 bases separated the two germline ends. Germline loops: CDR1 SGDLS, CDR2 YYNGEE. The CDR3 sequence is CASSEEELSYEQYF. CDR3 nucleotide sequence: TGTGCCAGCAGCGAGGAGGAGCTCTCCTACGAGCAGTACTTC.

The gene calls are TRBV7-9 and TRBJ1-4; D remains ambiguous. Between the trimmed V and J ends, which lost 8 bases and 8 bases, there was a span of 9 bases. Germline assignment: CDR1 SEHNR and CDR2 FQNEAQ (reference sequence). The CDR3 has 11 residues. The CDR3 sequence: CASRASEKLFF. DNA for the CDR3: TGTGCCAGCCGAGCCAGCGAAAAACTGTTTTTT.

This clone was detected a few times. The chain is built from TRBV29-1 and TRBJ1-2; weak D call: TRBD1 (5 bases). This CDR3 region has 15 residues. The V and J ends lost 6 bases and 0 bases respectively, with 17 bases between them. The germline CDR1 and CDR2 sequences are SQVTM and ANQGSEA. The CDR3, as DNA: TGCAGCGTGGCCTCGGGTACAGGAGCTAACTATGGCTACACCTTC. It encodes CSVASGTGANYGYTF.

The genes are TRBV30 and TRBJ1-2; D not certain. Trimming removed 1 base at V and 8 bases at J, with 14 bases between. The germline CDR1 and CDR2 sequences are GTSNPN and SVGIG (reference sequence). The CDR3 has 13 residues. The CDR3 reads CAWSDTRRGGYTF. The CDR3 DNA is TGTGCCTGGAGTGATACCCGCCGGGGAGGCTACACCTTC. Looking up the rest from reference TRBV30 and TRBJ1-2 gives the full variable domain: SQTIHQWPATLVQPVGSPLSLECTVEGTSNPNLYWYRQAAGRGLQLLFYSVGIGQISSEVPQNLSASRPQDRQFILSSKKLLLSDSGFYLCAWSDTRRGGYTFGSGTRLTVV.

The rearrangement links TRBV30 to TRBJ2-7; the D call may be TRBD1 or TRBD2 (5 bases each). This CDR3 is built from 15 residues. Trimming removed 0 bases from V and 6 bases from J, with 18 bases in between. The germline CDR1 and CDR2 sequences are GTSNPN and SVGIG (reference sequence). In DNA form, the CDR3 reads TGTGCCTGGAGTGTTGCACCGGGACGGCGGGTCGAGCAGTACTTC. It is translated as CAWSVAPGRRVEQYF.

The V call is TRBV29-1, the J call TRBJ2-5; 7 nucleotides align to TRBD1. The J call may not be correct, given that the DNA end is closer to TRBJ2-7. Germline CDR1 and CDR2: SQVTM and ANQGSEA. This CDR3 contains 13 residues. This CDR3 is CSVGRRDRDEQYF. The CDR3 DNA is TGCAGCGTTGGCAGGCGAGACAGGGACGAGCAGTACTTC.

This clone was picked up many times. The rearrangement uses TRBV7-2 and TRBJ2-1; TRBD2 agrees at 11 bases. The CDR3 contains 15 residues. Looked up from germline, CDR1 is SGHTA and CDR2 is FQGNSA. The J segment lost 3 bases and the V segment lost 5 bases, leaving 3 bases of the junction unmatched. CDR3 sequence: CASSDTSGSYNEQFF. The CDR3 nucleotides read TGTGCCAGCAGCGATACTAGCGGGAGCTACAATGAGCAGTTCTTC.

J is TRBJ2-7 and V is TRBV7-2, with D hard to call. The CDR3 has 13 residues. Per germline, CDR1 SGHTA and CDR2 FQGNSA. V was clipped by 5 bases and J by 0 bases, with 8 bases between them. The DNA for the CDR3 is TGTGCCAGCAGCGTCGATAGCTCCTACGAGCAGTACTTC. Protein sequence: CASSVDSSYEQYF.

The chain is built from TRBV10-3 and TRBJ2-7; 8 bases align to TRBD2. Per germline, CDR1 ENHRY and CDR2 SYGVKD. The CDR3 runs to 16 residues. V gave up 0 bases and J gave up 3 bases; unmatched junction bases: 7. CDR3 in amino acids: CAISESTAGGLYEQYF. The DNA for the CDR3 is TGTGCCATCAGTGAGTCGACGGCGGGGGGCCTCTACGAGCAGTACTTC.

The CDR3 reads CASSRVPDTGELFF. The DNA for the CDR3 is TGCGCCAGCAGCCGAGTCCCCGACACCGGGGAGCTGTTTTTT. This chain joins TRBV5-1 and TRBJ2-2; no firm D call. Trimming removed 4 bases from V and 3 bases from J, with 10 bases in between. In germline, CDR1 is SGHRS, CDR2 YFSETQ. This CDR3 has 14 residues.

The chain is built from TRBV28 and TRBJ2-7, with D possibly matching TRBD2 (6 bases). The germline V gene has CDR1 MDHEN and CDR2 SYDVKM. The CDR3 is 12 residues long. Deletions cut 2 bases from V and 5 bases from J, with 7 bases between. The CDR3 is CASSLGRNEQYF. CDR3 DNA: TGTGCCAGCAGTTTAGGGAGGAACGAGCAGTACTTC. Complete variable domain (other parts from reference TRBV28 and TRBJ2-7): DVKVTQSSRYLVKRTGEKVFLECVQDMDHENMFWYRQDPGLGLRLIYFSYDVKMKEKGDIPEGYSVSREKKERFSLILESASTNQTSMYLCASSLGRNEQYFGPGTRLTVT.

This sequence joins TRBV7-8 and TRBJ1-2; the D gene is possibly TRBD1 (5 bases). The V end lost 3 bases, the J end lost 8 bases, and 13 bases lay between the germline ends. The CDR3 sequence is 13 residues long. Germline CDR1 is SGHVS and CDR2 is FQNEAQ. Here the CDR3 reads CASSFSQGGGYTF. The CDR3 DNA is TGTGCCAGCAGCTTTAGTCAGGGCGGAGGCTACACCTTC.

This clone was seen more than once but under ten times. The genes are TRBV4-1 and TRBJ2-1; TRBD1 matches at 7 bases. The CDR3 length is 16 residues. Germline trimming cut 3 bases from V and 5 bases from J; bases unmatched to any gene: 10. CDR1 and CDR2 (germline): MGHRA, YSYEKL. CDR3 DNA sequence: TGCGCCAGCAGCCATTGGACAGGCGACACTAACAATGAGCAGTTCTTC. Translation: CASSHWTGDTNNEQFF.

The J gene is TRBJ2-2, the V gene TRBV28; no definite D call. This CDR3 region has 14 residues. Germline-derived CDR1 and CDR2 are MDHEN and SYDVKM. V gave up 7 bases and J gave up 3 bases, with 12 bases separating them. The CDR3: CASTTEFYTGELFF. The CDR3, as DNA: TGTGCCAGCACCACAGAATTCTACACCGGGGAGCTGTTTTTT.

The V call is TRBV29-1, the J call TRBJ2-3, with D possibly being TRBD2 (6 bases). Germline loops: CDR1 SQVTM, CDR2 ANQGSEA. The CDR3 extends over 17 amino acids. V shed 2 bases and J shed 4 bases, with 22 bases lying between them. CDR3 residues: CSVESMAAGMYSDTQYF. The CDR3 DNA follows: TGCAGCGTTGAATCGATGGCGGCGGGGATGTACTCAGATACGCAGTATTTT.

The chain carries TRBV20-1 and TRBJ2-1; D perhaps matches TRBD2 (6 bases). Germline values: CDR1 DFQATT, CDR2 SNEGSKA (reference sequence). This CDR3 comprises 11 residues. V gave up 5 bases and J gave up 9 bases, with 11 bases separating them. The CDR3: CSAPGVGEQFF. The CDR3 nucleotides are TGCAGTGCTCCGGGGGTGGGTGAGCAGTTCTTC.

The rearrangement joins TRBV5-6 to TRBJ1-5; the D gene is possibly TRBD1 (5 bases). V was trimmed by 0 bases and J by 6 bases, leaving 19 bases between them. The CDR3 loop spans 17 amino acids. Germline values: CDR1 SGHDT, CDR2 YYEEEE. The CDR3 spells CASSLAQRGELGQPQHF. The CDR3 DNA sequence: TGTGCCAGCAGCTTGGCCCAGCGGGGGGAATTGGGTCAGCCCCAGCATTTT.

This clone was counted only a few times. The rearrangement uses TRBV29-1 and TRBJ1-2; D unclear. Trimming stripped 3 bases from V and 1 base from J, with 9 bases between. Germline CDR1 reads SQVTM; CDR2 reads ANQGSEA. This CDR3 region has 13 residues. Written as DNA, the CDR3 is TGCAGCGTTGACGAGGGCAGTAACTATGGCTACACCTTC. Amino acid sequence: CSVDEGSNYGYTF. The full variable domain, with the rest looked up from reference TRBV29-1 and TRBJ1-2, is SAVISQKPSRDICQRGTSLTIQCQVDSQVTMMFWYRQQPGQSLTLIATANQGSEATYESGFVIDKFPISRPNLTFSTLTVSNMSPEDSSIYLCSVDEGSNYGYTFGSGTRLTVV.

This clone appeared a few times. The chain employs TRBV7-8 and TRBJ2-1; 12 positions agree with TRBD2. The V gene's germline CDR1 is SGHVS and CDR2 FQNEAQ. CDR3 length: 13 residues. After removal of 9 bases from V and 7 bases from J, the junction contained 4 bases not matched to a gene. CDR3 amino acids: CASWTSGDNEQFF. The DNA for the CDR3 is TGTGCCAGTTGGACTAGCGGGGATAATGAGCAGTTCTTC. The complete variable domain, with remaining parts taken from reference TRBV7-8 and TRBJ2-1, reads GAGVSQSPRYKVAKRGQDVALRCDPISGHVSLFWYQQALGQGPEFLTYFQNEAQLDKSGLPSDRFFAERPEGSVSTLKIQRTQQEDSAVYLCASWTSGDNEQFFGPGTRLTVL.

This chain connects TRBV29-1 to TRBJ2-7, with TRBD1 identical over 7 bases. The J segment lost 2 bases and the V segment lost 0 bases, leaving 4 bases of the junction unmatched. CDR1 is SQVTM and CDR2 is ANQGSEA in the germline V gene. CDR3 size: 14 residues. The CDR3 DNA is TGCAGCGTTGAAGATCGGGACAGTCCCTACGAGCAGTACTTC. Its translation is CSVEDRDSPYEQYF.

J is TRBJ2-5 and V is TRBV7-9; D gene ambiguous. The CDR3 has 12 amino acids. V lost 7 bases and J 1 base, leaving 7 bases between the germline ends. Germline V gives CDR1 SEHNR, CDR2 FQNEAQ (reference sequence). CDR3 DNA sequence: TGTGCCAGCACCGACCCCCAAGAGACCCAGTACTTC. This codes for CASTDPQETQYF.

There are a few counts of this clone. The rearrangement joins TRBV2 to TRBJ2-7, with TRBD2 matching over 10 bases. Germline values: CDR1 SNHLY, CDR2 FYNNEI. The junction had 1 base not matched to a gene; V was cut back by 2 bases and J by 0 bases. The CDR3 has 15 residues. CDR3 residues: CASSEKRGGSYEQYF. The CDR3 DNA reads TGTGCCAGCAGTGAAAAGCGGGGGGGCTCCTACGAGCAGTACTTC.

The rearrangement uses TRBV27 and TRBJ2-5; tentatively, D is TRBD1 (6 bases). The V gene lost 0 bases and the J gene lost 5 bases, with 10 bases spanning the gap. CDR1 and CDR2 from the germline V gene are MNHEY and SMNVEV (reference sequence). The CDR3 consists of 14 residues. CDR3 bases: TGTGCCAGCAGTTTATCGCCAGGGGTGGAGACCCAGTACTTC. Protein: CASSLSPGVETQYF.

The chain couples TRBV25-1 to TRBJ1-2, with a tentative D call TRBD1 (6 bases). The V and J ends lost 3 bases and 3 bases respectively, with 17 bases between them. The V gene's germline CDR1 is MGHDK and CDR2 SYGVNS. The CDR3 runs to 16 residues. The DNA for the CDR3 is TGTGCCAGCAGTGACCCCAAACAGGGTTCAGACTATGGCTACACCTTC. Amino acid sequence: CASSDPKQGSDYGYTF.

The chain joins TRBV27 to TRBJ1-6, with TRBD1 identical over 7 bases. CDR3 length: 12 residues. Trimming took 4 bases from V and 9 from J; bases not matched to a gene: 0. Germline V CDR1 and CDR2: MNHEY, SMNVEV (reference sequence). CDR3 in amino acids: CASSYRGSPLHF. In DNA form, the CDR3 reads TGTGCCAGCAGTTACAGGGGTTCACCCCTCCACTTT.

This clone turned up a few times. V usage is TRBV29-1 and J usage is TRBJ2-1, with D possibly being TRBD2 (6 bases). Germline V gene data show CDR1 as SQVTM and CDR2 as ANQGSEA. The V end was cut by 6 bases, the J end by 8 bases, with 14 bases between. The CDR3 extends over 12 amino acids. This CDR3 reads CSVGTVGDEQFF. Written as DNA, the CDR3 is TGCAGCGTCGGGACTGTTGGGGATGAGCAGTTCTTC.

This chain connects TRBV28 to TRBJ2-7; D not certain. The CDR3 is 13 residues long. CDR1 MDHEN and CDR2 SYDVKM come from the germline V gene. V shed 3 bases and J shed 3 bases, with 9 bases lying between them. The CDR3 protein is CASSFEESYEQYF. CDR3 coding DNA: TGTGCCAGCAGTTTTGAGGAGAGCTACGAGCAGTACTTC. Filled out from reference TRBV28 and TRBJ2-7, the complete variable domain reads DVKVTQSSRYLVKRTGEKVFLECVQDMDHENMFWYRQDPGLGLRLIYFSYDVKMKEKGDIPEGYSVSREKKERFSLILESASTNQTSMYLCASSFEESYEQYFGPGTRLTVT.

V is TRBV29-1 and J is TRBJ2-1; no clear D. The CDR3 consists of 10 residues. Germline V CDR1 and CDR2: SQVTM, ANQGSEA. Trimming shortened V by 3 bases and J by 8 bases, and 5 bases separated the two germline ends. Written as DNA, the CDR3 is TGCAGCGTTGATTTATATGAGCAGTTCTTC. This encodes CSVDLYEQFF.

This chain uses TRBV19 with TRBJ2-7, with TRBD1 identical over 9 bases. From germline, CDR1 is LNHDA and CDR2 SQIVND (reference sequence). CDR3 length: 14 amino acids. Trimming took 7 bases from V and 6 from J; bases not matched to a gene: 10. This chain's CDR3 is CASKISTGGGEQYF. The CDR3 DNA is TGTGCCAGTAAGATTTCCACAGGGGGCGGCGAGCAGTACTTC.